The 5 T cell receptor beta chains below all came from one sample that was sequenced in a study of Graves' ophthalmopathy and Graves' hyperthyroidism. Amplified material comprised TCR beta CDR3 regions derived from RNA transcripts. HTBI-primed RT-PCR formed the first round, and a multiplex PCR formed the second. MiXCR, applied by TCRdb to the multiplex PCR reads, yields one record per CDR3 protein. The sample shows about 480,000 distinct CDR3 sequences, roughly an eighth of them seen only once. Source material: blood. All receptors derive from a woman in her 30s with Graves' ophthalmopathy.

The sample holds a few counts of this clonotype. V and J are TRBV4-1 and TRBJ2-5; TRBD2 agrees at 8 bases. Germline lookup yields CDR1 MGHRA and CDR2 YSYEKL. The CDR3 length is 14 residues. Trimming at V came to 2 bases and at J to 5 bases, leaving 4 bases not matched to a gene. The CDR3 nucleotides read TGCGCCAGCAGCCAAAGACTAGCGAGGGAGACCCAGTACTTC. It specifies CASSQRLARETQYF.

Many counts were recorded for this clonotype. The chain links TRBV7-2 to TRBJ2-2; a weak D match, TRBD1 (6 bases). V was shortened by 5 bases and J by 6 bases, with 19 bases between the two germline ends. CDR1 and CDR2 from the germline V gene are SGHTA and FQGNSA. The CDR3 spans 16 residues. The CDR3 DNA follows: TGTGCCAGCAGCATAAACGGACAGACAGGTCCCGGGGAGCTGTTTTTT. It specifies CASSINGQTGPGELFF.

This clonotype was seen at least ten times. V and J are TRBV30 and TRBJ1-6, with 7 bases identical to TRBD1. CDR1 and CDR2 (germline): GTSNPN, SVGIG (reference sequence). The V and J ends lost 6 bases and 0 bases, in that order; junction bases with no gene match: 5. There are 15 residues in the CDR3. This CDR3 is CACGTADSYNSPLHF. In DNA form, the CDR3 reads TGTGCCTGCGGGACAGCTGACTCCTATAATTCACCCCTCCACTTT.

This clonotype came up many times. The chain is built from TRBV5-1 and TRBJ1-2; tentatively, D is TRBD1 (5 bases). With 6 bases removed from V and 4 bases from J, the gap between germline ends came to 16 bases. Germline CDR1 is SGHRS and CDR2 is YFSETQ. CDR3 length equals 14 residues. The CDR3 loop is CASKTGGEGYGYTF. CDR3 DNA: TGCGCCAGCAAGACCGGGGGGGAAGGCTATGGCTACACCTTC.

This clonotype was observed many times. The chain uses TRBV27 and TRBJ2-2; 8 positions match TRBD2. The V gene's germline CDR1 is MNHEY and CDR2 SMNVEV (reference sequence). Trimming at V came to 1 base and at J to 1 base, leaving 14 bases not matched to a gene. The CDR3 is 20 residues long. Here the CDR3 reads CASSLWTSREAQRNTGELFF. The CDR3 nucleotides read TGTGCCAGCAGTTTATGGACCTCGCGGGAGGCCCAGAGGAACACCGGGGAGCTGTTTTTT.